This T cell receptor beta chain comes out of a study of blood T cell repertoires in COVID-19. Overall study context: Some COVID-19 samples were acute and others convalescent; all came from the United States, Italy and Spain. Sample material is recorded as cDNA or gDNA derived from T cells, B-cell-depleted T cells, or PBMCs.

Those enrolled in Seattle joined during active infection and were followed longitudinally afterward. Produced via immunoSEQ multiplex PCR; TCRdb's table is partial and in-frame only. The sample holds around 300,000 clones, about 90% seen once. V was trimmed by 10 bases and J by 1 base, leaving 18 bases between them. The germline V gene encodes CDR1 MNHEY and CDR2 SMNVEV (reference sequence). CDR3 length equals 15 residues. This chain links TRBV27 with TRBJ2-3; perhaps TRBD1 as D (6 bases). The sequence was obtained from a woman between 40 and 55 years old with COVID-19, enrolled during active disease. The sample comprised peripheral blood. The chain's CDR3 is CANRGGNWGTDTQYF. Here the CDR3 DNA reads TGTGCCAACCGAGGGGGAAACTGGGGCACAGATACGCAGTATTTT.